This TCR beta chain was sequenced during a study of blood T cell repertoires in COVID-19. In the original workflow: Scientists estimated how many nucleated cells there were by amplifying reference gene primers. Libraries were prepared by immunoSEQ multiplex PCR; TCRdb keeps only in-frame clonotypes and omits some of them. That table supplies the V and J calls and clone size; D and trimming were determined from the DNA. The repertoire holds about 210,000 clones, with about 89% as singletons. The V end lost 8 bases, the J end lost 6 bases, and 13 bases lay between the germline ends. This CDR3 contains 13 residues.

This chain connects TRBV12-3 or TRBV12-4 to TRBJ2-2, with D possibly matching TRBD2 (7 bases). This TCR was sampled from a woman between 35 and 50 years old with acute or convalescent COVID-19. Input material: peripheral blood. The CDR3 DNA follows: TGTGCCAGCTCGGGGGGCGGGCCCGGGGAGCTGTTTTTT. Its translation: CASSGGGPGELFF.